The present entry profiles one TCR beta chain with its context. Its specificity is unknown. Trimming at V came to 6 bases and at J to 5 bases, leaving 10 bases not matched to a gene. Per the germline V gene, CDR1 is SNHLY and CDR2 is FYNNEI. This CDR3 comprises 14 residues. This sample is part of a study of beta chain features in type 1 diabetes. Isolated RNA was reverse transcribed in full, so expressed TCRB transcripts were sequenced. Sequenced by immunoSEQ multiplex PCR; TCRdb stores in-frame clones only, minus some. The sample consists of a few hundred thousand clones, approximately 16% of them appearing once. Points from the study as a whole: Moderate yet significant TCRB CDR3 shortening was seen in Type 1 diabetes patients in all four CD4+ subsets. When VDJ junctions were examined, type 1 diabetes patients showed fewer insertions and more deletions. Any role of HLA type in TCRB rearrangement remained unresolved here.

Isolation of CD4+ naive, central memory, regulatory and stem cell-like memory cells was achieved by sorting via CD45RO/CCR7/CD25/CD127/CD95/CD27. The V and J genes are TRBV2 and TRBJ2-7, with TRBD1 matching over 7 bases. This sequence was found in a man aged 25-45 years with type 1 diabetes. The material sequenced was naive CD4+ T cells from blood. The CDR3 spells CASSYGQARNEQYF. The CDR3 bases are TGTGCCAGCAGCTACGGACAGGCGAGAAACGAGCAGTACTTC.